This T cell receptor (beta chain) was recorded in a study of blood T cells in healthy people across ages. Germline V lookup: CDR1 SGDLS, CDR2 YYNGEE. The CDR3 runs to 15 residues. Comments on this clonotype: A junction end diverges from the germline sequence, so it may reflect a read error.

Primers used in a second PCR of about 7 to 12 cycles were a sample-barcoded 5' primer and a J-beta primer mix. TCRdb re-derived calls from the 5' RACE reads in MiXCR, one entry per CDR3 protein. Found here are around 1.5 million distinct CDR3 sequences, 59% of them singletons; the top ten hold approximately 7%. The genes are TRBV9 and TRBJ1-2, with a weak D call TRBD1 (6 bases). Sequencing used blood. The clonotype was recovered from a man aged 18-30 years in good health. The DNA for the CDR3 is TGCGCCAGCAGCATGGGGACACTAAAGAACTATGGCTACACCTTC. Translating gives CASSMGTLKNYGYTF.